Listed here are 27 T cell receptor beta chains from one sample, sequenced in a study of cytomegalovirus exposure and HLA in healthy donors (dated by TCRdb to 2016 to 2017). Library generation was performed with the immunoSEQ multiplex PCR assay. For the multiplex PCR, a mixture combining 60 forward primers for TCR Vbeta segments and 13 reverse primers for TCR Jbeta segments was used. Held by TCRdb, this immuneACCESS table contains in-frame sequences only and omits some clones. Under half of the omission traces to an unresolved V gene where checked; the cause of the rest is unknown. The sample includes 100,000 to 150,000 clones, with roughly 71% observed a single time. Together, the top ten hold around 5.5% of the sample. Sequencing was carried out using PBMCs. The receptors originated from a woman between 45 and 65 years old in good health and CMV-seropositive.

V is TRBV6-1 and J is TRBJ2-2; possible D gene TRBD2, 5 bases. Per germline, CDR1 MNHNS and CDR2 SASEGT. The CDR3 spans 15 residues. V shed 7 bases and J shed 1 base, with 13 bases lying between them. CDR3 amino acids: CASISGSGNTGELFF. CDR3 nucleotides: TGTGCCAGCATTTCGGGGTCGGGGAACACCGGGGAGCTGTTTTTT.

Here the CDR3 reads CAITWDSNSPLHF. In DNA, the CDR3 is TGTGCCATCACCTGGGACAGTAATTCACCCCTCCACTTT. This chain connects TRBV10-3 to TRBJ1-6; 7 positions match TRBD1. Germline V gives CDR1 ENHRY, CDR2 SYGVKD. The ends lost 7 bases at V and 6 bases at J; junction bases unmatched: 3. The CDR3 is 13 residues long.

The V call is TRBV5-6, the J call TRBJ2-7; D is uncertain. In germline, CDR1 is SGHDT, CDR2 YYEEEE. The CDR3 totals 12 residues. V shed 0 bases and J shed 7 bases, with 8 bases lying between them. This CDR3 reads CASSLAGLEQYF. CDR3 sequence (DNA): TGTGCCAGCAGCTTGGCCGGGTTAGAGCAGTACTTC.

This chain joins TRBV6-5 and TRBJ1-5; D is undetermined. CDR3 length: 14 amino acids. V was trimmed by 0 bases and J by 9 bases, leaving 12 bases between them. Germline V gene lookup returns CDR1 MNHEY and CDR2 SVGAGI. The CDR3 here is CASSYSMASGPQHF. In DNA form, the CDR3 reads TGTGCCAGCAGTTACTCGATGGCTAGCGGGCCCCAGCATTTT.

The gene calls are TRBV15 and TRBJ1-5; 10 nucleotides match TRBD1. This CDR3 region has 17 residues. V shed 0 bases, J shed 5 bases, and the junction held 7 bases outside the gene matches. CDR1 and CDR2 (germline): LNHNV, YYDKDF (reference sequence). The CDR3 DNA sequence: TGTGCCACCAGCAGAGACATGACCGGGACAGGGGATCAGCCCCAGCATTTT. As protein: CATSRDMTGTGDQPQHF.

The chain employs TRBV6-6 and TRBJ1-2, with 10 bases that match TRBD1. Germline CDR1 and CDR2: MNHNY and SVGAGI (reference sequence). CDR3 length equals 14 residues. Losses at the gene ends were 2 bases for V and 8 bases for J; bases not matched to a gene: 5. CDR3 nucleotide sequence: TGTGCCAGCAGTTACGTGGGACAGGGGCAGGGCTACACCTTC. Its translation: CASSYVGQGQGYTF.

The chain joins TRBV11-2 to TRBJ2-3; D unresolved. V lost 1 base to trimming and J lost 4 bases, with 9 bases between them. The length of the CDR3 is 14 residues. Germline assignment: CDR1 SGHAT and CDR2 FQNNGV. CDR3 region: CASSLGRTSDTQYF. CDR3 in DNA: TGTGCCAGCAGCTTAGGTCGTACTTCAGATACGCAGTATTTT.

The genes are TRBV5-1 and TRBJ1-6; no reliable D call. Germline assignment: CDR1 SGHRS and CDR2 YFSETQ. CDR3 length: 14 amino acids. V was cut by 0 bases and J by 8 bases, with 9 bases left in between. CDR3 DNA: TGCGCCAGCAGCTTGGTTCCAGAAGATTCACCCCTCCACTTT. Translating it yields CASSLVPEDSPLHF. The full variable domain, with the rest looked up from reference TRBV5-1 and TRBJ1-6, is KAGVTQTPRYLIKTRGQQVTLSCSPISGHRSVSWYQQTPGQGLQFLFEYFSETQRNKGNFPGRFSGRQFSNSRSEMNVSTLELGDSALYLCASSLVPEDSPLHFGNGTRLTVT.

The J gene is TRBJ1-2, the V gene TRBV6-5, with D possibly matching TRBD1 (6 bases). The germline V gene has CDR1 MNHEY and CDR2 SVGAGI. V was shortened by 6 bases and J by 2 bases, with 13 bases between the two germline ends. This CDR3 comprises 14 residues. The CDR3 sequence: CASSSTTGNYGYTF. As DNA, the CDR3 is TGTGCCAGCAGCTCGACGACAGGAAACTATGGCTACACCTTC.

This chain joins TRBV9 and TRBJ1-1; 9 nucleotides agree with TRBD1. CDR3 length: 15 amino acids. J gave up 6 bases and V 4 bases, and 10 bases lay outside the gene matches. The germline V gene encodes CDR1 SGDLS and CDR2 YYNGEE. The CDR3: CASSPLGQGNAEAFF. The CDR3 region has the DNA TGTGCCAGCAGCCCCCTGGGACAGGGTAACGCTGAAGCTTTCTTT.

The chain carries TRBV28 and TRBJ2-3; maybe TRBD1 (6 bases). This CDR3 has 14 amino acids. V was clipped by 3 bases and J by 3 bases, with 10 bases between them. CDR1 is MDHEN and CDR2 is SYDVKM in the germline V gene. This CDR3 reads CASSFDRKTDTQYF. In DNA form, the CDR3 reads TGTGCCAGCAGTTTTGACAGGAAAACAGATACGCAGTATTTT.

This clone was detected once. V and J are TRBV7-9 and TRBJ1-2; TRBD1 aligns across 8 bases. Germline V gene sequence: CDR1 SEHNR, CDR2 FQNEAQ (reference sequence). The length of the CDR3 is 13 residues. J was trimmed by 4 bases and V by 5 bases; bases with no gene match: 3. The chain's CDR3 is CASSPDRAYGYTF. The DNA for the CDR3 is TGTGCCAGCAGCCCGGACAGGGCCTATGGCTACACCTTC.

The V call is TRBV6-1, the J call TRBJ2-3; 8 nucleotides align to TRBD2. Germline CDR1 and CDR2: MNHNS and SASEGT. The CDR3 extends over 14 amino acids. J lost 1 base, V lost 4 bases, and 1 base had no gene match. This CDR3 is CASSVSGGTDTQYF. CDR3 coding DNA: TGTGCCAGCAGTGTTAGCGGGGGCACAGATACGCAGTATTTT.

The chain joins TRBV4-1 to TRBJ1-5; TRBD1 agrees at 11 bases. J lost 3 bases, V lost 4 bases, and 2 bases had no gene match. The germline gives CDR1 MGHRA, CDR2 YSYEKL. CDR3 length: 15 residues. Here the CDR3 reads CASSPGQGVNQPQHF. In DNA, the CDR3 is TGCGCCAGCAGCCCGGGACAGGGGGTCAATCAGCCCCAGCATTTT.

The chain links TRBV7-9 to TRBJ1-1, with a tentative D call TRBD1 (5 bases). CDR1 is SEHNR, CDR2 FQNEAQ, per germline (reference sequence). The CDR3 sequence is 13 residues long. Trimming pared 5 bases from V and 1 base from J, leaving 8 bases between. CDR3 sequence reads: CASSTQGNTEAFF. CDR3 sequence (DNA): TGTGCCAGCAGCACGCAGGGGAACACTGAAGCTTTCTTT.

The chain uses TRBV29-1 and TRBJ1-1; D not certain. This CDR3 is 13 amino acids long. Germline CDR1 reads SQVTM; CDR2 reads ANQGSEA. V was clipped by 4 bases and J by 4 bases, with 13 bases between them. DNA for the CDR3: TGCAGCGTTGTAGAGTCCCCGGGCACTGAAGCTTTCTTT. Its protein product is CSVVESPGTEAFF.

The chain carries TRBV6-5 and TRBJ1-1, with 8 bases matching TRBD1. This CDR3 contains 15 residues. Germline CDR1 and CDR2: MNHEY and SVGAGI. V dropped 2 bases and J dropped 4; count of bases not matched to a gene: 6. The CDR3 nucleotides are TGTGCCAGCAGTTACGCCCGACAGGGGACCACTGAAGCTTTCTTT. It specifies CASSYARQGTTEAFF.

The chain employs TRBV5-1 and TRBJ1-4; 10 nucleotides align to TRBD1. The length of the CDR3 is 16 residues. V dropped 1 base and J dropped 8; count of bases not matched to a gene: 8. In germline, CDR1 is SGHRS, CDR2 YFSETQ. The CDR3 coding sequence is TGCGCCAGCAGCTTGAGAGCCCCGGGACAGGGGGAAAAACTGTTTTTT. This translates into CASSLRAPGQGEKLFF. The variable domain in full, completed from reference TRBV5-1 and TRBJ1-4, reads KAGVTQTPRYLIKTRGQQVTLSCSPISGHRSVSWYQQTPGQGLQFLFEYFSETQRNKGNFPGRFSGRQFSNSRSEMNVSTLELGDSALYLCASSLRAPGQGEKLFFGSGTQLSVL.

The rearrangement joins TRBV11-2 to TRBJ2-7; 10 bases map to TRBD1. Germline V gene data show CDR1 as SGHAT and CDR2 as FQNNGV. The CDR3 runs to 14 residues. After removal of 9 bases from V and 6 bases from J, the junction contained 11 bases not matched to a gene. CDR3 bases: TGTGCCAGTAGACAGGGGGCGATTCTAGGCGAGCAGTACTTC. Protein product: CASRQGAILGEQYF.

The V and J genes are TRBV6-4 and TRBJ2-1; 14 bases match TRBD2. The V segment lost 0 bases and the J segment 8 bases; nucleotides outside the gene matches: 0. The CDR3 runs to 15 residues. Germline CDR1 MRHNA, CDR2 SNTAGT. The CDR3 here is CASSDSTSGGDEQFF. CDR3 bases: TGTGCCAGCAGTGACTCGACTAGCGGGGGGGATGAGCAGTTCTTC.

V and J are TRBV5-1 and TRBJ2-2; D may be TRBD2 (5 bases). Germline V gene lookup returns CDR1 SGHRS and CDR2 YFSETQ. The CDR3 covers 13 residues. Trimming took off 3 bases at V and 10 bases at J, with 13 bases between the two ends. This CDR3 is CASSSVTKEELFF. As DNA, the CDR3 is TGCGCCAGCAGCTCCGTGACTAAGGAGGAGCTGTTTTTT.

The chain links TRBV7-8 to TRBJ1-2; D may be TRBD1 (6 bases). The germline CDR1 and CDR2 sequences are SGHVS and FQNEAQ. The CDR3 covers 15 residues. Between the trimmed V and J ends, which lost 8 bases and 8 bases, there was a span of 24 bases. The CDR3 nucleotides are TGTGCCAGCGGAATGGGGTCGACAGGAAACGGGGGCTACACCTTC. Translating it yields CASGMGSTGNGGYTF.

V is TRBV7-9 and J is TRBJ2-3; 7 bases are a match to TRBD2. The germline CDR1 and CDR2 sequences are SEHNR and FQNEAQ (reference sequence). This CDR3 spans 16 amino acids. With V trimmed by 5 bases and J by 2 bases, 10 bases remained unmatched. CDR3 in amino acids: CASSPDARGYTDTQYF. The CDR3 bases are TGTGCCAGCAGCCCCGACGCGCGGGGGTACACAGATACGCAGTATTTT.

The chain has TRBV7-2 and TRBJ2-7, with 7 bases lining up with TRBD1. V was clipped by 5 bases and J by 4 bases; unmatched bases: 11. In germline, CDR1 is SGHTA, CDR2 FQGNSA. The length of the CDR3 is 15 residues. The CDR3: CASSPNRDSVYEQYF. As DNA, the CDR3 is TGTGCCAGCAGCCCCAATCGGGACAGCGTATACGAGCAGTACTTC.

As to this clone: It is unclear where the CDR3 begins or ends on the DNA, so no DNA is shown, and the CDR3 is as TCRdb lists it. The chain is built from TRBV25-1 and TRBJ2-7; the table calls TRBD1, which could not be checked here. Looked up from germline, CDR1 is MGHDK and CDR2 is SYGVNS. Counting both end residues, the CDR3 totals 14 amino acids. The CDR3: CASSFFGSHYEQYF.

The chain links TRBV5-6 to TRBJ2-7; 10 nucleotides match TRBD1. Trimming took 0 bases from V and 7 from J; bases not matched to a gene: 7. CDR1 SGHDT and CDR2 YYEEEE come from the germline V gene. The CDR3 is made up of 15 amino acids. CDR3 bases: TGTGCCAGCAGCTTGGCCGGGACAGGGGCTAATGAGCAGTACTTC. This encodes CASSLAGTGANEQYF.

The V call is TRBV6-5, the J call TRBJ2-7; possibly TRBD2 for D (6 bases). Germline V CDR1 and CDR2: MNHEY, SVGAGI. V was trimmed by 0 bases and J by 6 bases, leaving 15 bases between them. The length of the CDR3 is 15 residues. CDR3 loop: CASSYSRGNRVEQYF. The CDR3 DNA is TGTGCCAGCAGTTACTCCCGGGGGAATAGGGTCGAGCAGTACTTC.